The clone carrying this T cell receptor (beta chain) was counted only a few times. The antigen is not known. PBMCs yielded sorted CD4+ and CD8+ T cells. This specimen comes from a study of CD8+ T cells in alopecia areata. Once RNA had been extracted, it was reverse transcribed into cDNA to act as the sequencing template. Produced via immunoSEQ multiplex PCR; TCRdb's table is partial and in-frame only. The sample shows 150,000 or so clones, about 49% of them seen only once. Findings of the study overall: Compared with mice, patients displayed less clear TCR sharing, possibly for HLA-related reasons.

In germline, CDR1 is SGHDN, CDR2 FVKESK. The CDR3 spans 12 residues. Losses at the gene ends were 4 bases for V and 3 bases for J; bases not matched to a gene: 0. The chain carries TRBV14 and TRBJ2-7; 7 nucleotides line up with TRBD1. The sequence derives from a human donor with alopecia areata. This specimen consisted of CD8+ T cells sorted from blood, obtained at week 0. The CDR3 DNA reads as TGTGCCAGCAGCCCAGGGGGCTACGAGCAGTACTTC. It encodes CASSPGGYEQYF.